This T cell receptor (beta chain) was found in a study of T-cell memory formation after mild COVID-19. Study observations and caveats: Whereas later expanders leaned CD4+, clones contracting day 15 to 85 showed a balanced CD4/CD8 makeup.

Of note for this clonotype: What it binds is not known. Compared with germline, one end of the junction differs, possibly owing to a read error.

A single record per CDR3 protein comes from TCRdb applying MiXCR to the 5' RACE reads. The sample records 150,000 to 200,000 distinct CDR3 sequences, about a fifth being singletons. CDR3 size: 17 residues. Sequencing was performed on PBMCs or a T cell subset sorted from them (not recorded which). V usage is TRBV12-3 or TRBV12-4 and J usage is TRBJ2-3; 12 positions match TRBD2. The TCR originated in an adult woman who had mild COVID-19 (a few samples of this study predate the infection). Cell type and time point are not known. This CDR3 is CASSSGLAGPPADTQYF. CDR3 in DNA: TGTGCCAGCAGTTCCGGACTAGCGGGACCCCCCGCAGATACCCAGTATTTT.